These 15 T cell receptor beta chains originate from one sample sequenced in a study of beta chain features in type 1 diabetes. The isolated RNA, all of it, was reverse transcribed, so expressed TCRB transcripts were what got sequenced. TCRdb's copy holds only in-frame clones and misses some; the assay was immunoSEQ multiplex PCR. This table has more than 150,000 clones, more than 10% appearing once. Specimen: central memory CD4+ T cells from blood. All receptors come from a young woman in good health.

This clone was counted a few times. The gene calls are TRBV5-1 and TRBJ2-1, with 9 bases matching TRBD2. The ends lost 4 bases at V and 4 bases at J; junction bases unmatched: 9. The CDR3 is made up of 16 amino acids. Germline CDR1 and CDR2: SGHRS and YFSETQ. The CDR3, as DNA: TGCGCCAGCAGCACTAATGCGGGAGGGGGTTACAATGAGCAGTTCTTC. Translating gives CASSTNAGGGYNEQFF.

This chain links TRBV6-5 with TRBJ2-1, with D possibly matching TRBD2 (6 bases). CDR1 is MNHEY and CDR2 is SVGAGI in the germline V gene. The V end lost 6 bases, the J end lost 1 base, and 13 bases lay between the germline ends. The CDR3 is made up of 15 amino acids. The CDR3 sequence is CASRWGEQSYNEQFF. The CDR3 region has the DNA TGTGCCAGCAGATGGGGGGAGCAGTCCTACAATGAGCAGTTCTTC.

This clone was seen a few times. The V and J genes are TRBV7-2 and TRBJ2-5; possibly TRBD2 for D (5 bases). V lost 3 bases to trimming and J lost 9 bases, with 14 bases between them. CDR3 length: 13 amino acids. Germline lookup yields CDR1 SGHTA and CDR2 FQGNSA. The CDR3 protein is CASSFGLVQAQYF. Here the CDR3 DNA reads TGTGCCAGCAGCTTTGGACTGGTTCAAGCCCAGTACTTC.

V gene TRBV6-5 combines with J gene TRBJ2-7, with a weak D call TRBD1 (6 bases). Trimming stripped 5 bases from V and 1 base from J, with 15 bases between. The CDR3 consists of 15 residues. Per germline, CDR1 MNHEY and CDR2 SVGAGI. The CDR3 is CASSRTAFNSYEQYF. CDR3 nucleotides: TGTGCCAGCAGTAGGACAGCGTTTAATTCCTACGAGCAGTACTTC.

This rearrangement joins TRBV15 to TRBJ1-2; maybe TRBD1 (6 bases). V was clipped by 1 base and J by 6 bases, with 9 bases between them. The CDR3 contains 13 residues. Germline V gene lookup returns CDR1 LNHNV and CDR2 YYDKDF (reference sequence). The CDR3: CATSRAQGHGYTF. The CDR3 bases are TGTGCCACCAGCAGAGCACAGGGTCATGGCTACACCTTC.

A remark on this clone: Other DNA sequences in this specimen translate into the identical CDR3. The CDR3 DNA is TGTGCCAGCAGCTTTAGCGGTCAAGAGACCCAGTACTTC. Translated, it gives CASSFSGQETQYF. This sequence joins TRBV5-4 and TRBJ2-5; TRBD2 might be the D (6 bases). Germline CDR1 and CDR2: SGHNT and YYREEE (reference sequence). V shed 2 bases and J shed 2 bases, with 7 bases lying between them. This CDR3 contains 13 residues.

The sample holds a few counts of this clone. The rearrangement joins TRBV7-9 to TRBJ1-2; 7 bases line up with TRBD1. The CDR3 has 11 residues. CDR1 SEHNR and CDR2 FQNEAQ come from the germline V gene (reference sequence). V lost 4 bases to trimming and J lost 7 bases; unmatched junction nucleotides: 0. CDR3 amino acids: CASSSGGGYTF. The CDR3 DNA follows: TGTGCCAGCAGCTCAGGGGGTGGCTACACCTTC.

This clone has a handful of counts. This sequence joins TRBV29-1 and TRBJ2-5; a possible D gene is TRBD2 (5 bases). Gene TRBJ2-7 matches the end of the DNA better, so the J call may be wrong. Per germline, CDR1 SQVTM and CDR2 ANQGSEA. The CDR3 has 12 amino acids. The CDR3 reads CSAGGSPYEQYF. The CDR3 DNA reads as TGCAGCGCTGGTGGGAGTCCGTACGAGCAGTACTTC.

The table lists this clone with a few counts. This CDR3 is CASSDVGRGSYEQYF. The CDR3 DNA reads TGTGCCAGCTCGGACGTAGGGCGGGGCTCCTACGAGCAGTACTTC. The chain combines TRBV18 with TRBJ2-7; a weak D match, TRBD2 (6 bases). The germline V gene has CDR1 KGHSH and CDR2 LQKENI. This CDR3 is 15 amino acids long. V lost 6 bases, J lost 0 bases, and 15 bases lay in between.

This clone appeared a few times. The chain links TRBV25-1 to TRBJ2-7; 8 bases map to TRBD1. Losses at the gene ends were 3 bases for V and 5 bases for J; bases not matched to a gene: 6. CDR3 size: 14 residues. The V gene's germline CDR1 is MGHDK and CDR2 SYGVNS. CDR3 nucleotide sequence: TGTGCCAGCAGTGACGAGACAGGGGTCCACGAGCAGTACTTC. It codes for CASSDETGVHEQYF.

The chain recombines TRBV16 with TRBJ1-1; 8 bases agree with TRBD1. Germline trimming cut 0 bases from V and 5 bases from J; bases unmatched to any gene: 2. The CDR3 loop spans 14 amino acids. Germline V lookup: CDR1 KGHSY, CDR2 FQNENV. The DNA for the CDR3 is TGTGCCAGCAGCCAATCAAACAGGGGGACTGAAGCTTTCTTT. As protein: CASSQSNRGTEAFF.

The chain employs TRBV7-9 and TRBJ2-2; 8 bases are a match to TRBD1. The CDR3 length is 18 residues. The germline V gene encodes CDR1 SEHNR and CDR2 FQNEAQ (reference sequence). J gave up 0 bases and V 3 bases, and 9 bases lay outside the gene matches. CDR3 loop: CASSLPPGGRTNTGELFF. The CDR3 nucleotides are TGTGCCAGCAGCTTGCCCCCAGGGGGCCGTACGAACACCGGGGAGCTGTTTTTT.

This clone was counted between two and nine times. The chain uses TRBV28 and TRBJ1-2; 8 bases line up with TRBD1. With 3 bases clipped from V and 4 bases from J, the junction kept 1 base outside the gene matches. Germline-derived CDR1 and CDR2 are MDHEN and SYDVKM. The CDR3 is 13 amino acids. The CDR3 sequence: CASSFQGAYGYTF. CDR3 coding DNA: TGTGCCAGCAGTTTTCAGGGGGCCTATGGCTACACCTTC.

V and J are TRBV19 and TRBJ2-7; 12 positions match TRBD2. The CDR3 length is 16 residues. Looked up from germline, CDR1 is LNHDA and CDR2 is SQIVND (reference sequence). Trimming cost V 4 bases and J 3 bases; bases outside gene matches: 7. DNA for the CDR3: TGTGCCAGTAGTACCCCATGGACTAGCGGGGACTACGAGCAGTACTTC. Translation: CASSTPWTSGDYEQYF.

This chain uses TRBV7-9 with TRBJ2-6; 7 positions match TRBD2. V was pared by 5 bases and J by 0 bases, with 7 bases of the junction left unmatched. Germline V gene lookup returns CDR1 SEHNR and CDR2 FQNEAQ (reference sequence). The CDR3 totals 17 residues. CDR3 in DNA: TGTGCCAGCAGCCCTCAAGGGAGGGCCTCTGGGGCCAACGTCCTGACTTTC. Protein product: CASSPQGRASGANVLTF.